This is a list of T cell receptor beta chains from one sample in a study of OX40 agonist ivuxolimab in advanced cancers. This table comes from immunoSEQ multiplex PCR, and its TCRdb copy is limited to in-frame clones, with some not included. The data contain 50,000 to 60,000 clones, over 75% of them singletons. The input for sequencing was CD4+ or CD8+ T cells sorted from blood, taken in a trial of the OX40 agonist ivuxolimab. The receptors originated from an adult with an advanced solid tumor such as melanoma, head and neck, liver or kidney cancer. Each CDR3 is given with its conserved first and last residue. A D gene is named only where the DNA matches it firmly. For some rows the clone size is stated as once, few or many, or as a class when expanded; others skip it.

V gene,clone size,J gene,D gene,CDR3 DNA,CDR3 protein
TRBV5-1,-,TRBJ2-3,TRBD2,TGCGCCAGCAGCTTGGGGACTAGCGGGGGGGCCCGCACAGATACGCAGTATTTT,CASSLGTSGGARTDTQYF
TRBV6-1,few,TRBJ1-5,-,TGTGCCAGCAGTGAAGGCAGGGGAATGGTCGCGGATCAGCCCCAGCATTTT,CASSEGRGMVADQPQHF
TRBV12-5,few,TRBJ2-3,TRBD2,TGTGCTAGTGCCCCGGGGGGACTAGCGGGAGGTACGCAGTATTTT,CASAPGGLAGGTQYF
TRBV7-9,-,TRBJ1-4,TRBD1,TGTGCCAGCAGGGAACAGGGGCCTAATGAAAAACTGTTTTTT,CASREQGPNEKLFF
TRBV2,-,TRBJ1-1,-,TGTGCCAGCAGCGTGACACGGTCCATCGGAGGCACTGAAGCTTTCTTT,CASSVTRSIGGTEAFF
TRBV2,-,TRBJ1-5,-,TGTGCCAGCAGTTTACTGACAGGCAATCAGCCCCAGCATTTT,CASSLLTGNQPQHF
TRBV6-5,-,TRBJ1-1,TRBD1,TGTGCCAGCAGTCCCAGCTATGACAGGGGAACTGACGCTTTCTTT,CASSPSYDRGTDAFF
TRBV5-1,-,TRBJ2-5,TRBD2,TGCGCCAGCAGCTCTACCGGGGGGGCGTCGGGAGAGACCCAGTACTTC,CASSSTGGASGETQYF
TRBV5-8,-,TRBJ2-7,-,TGTGCCAGCAGGGTAAGAGGGAACGAGCAGTACTTC,CASRVRGNEQYF
TRBV5-1,-,TRBJ2-5,-,TGCGCCAGCAGCTTGGCAGGAAAGGGGGGAGAGACCCAGTACTTC,CASSLAGKGGETQYF
TRBV9,-,TRBJ2-7,TRBD1,TGTGCCAGCAGCGTATATCAGACAGGGCGTTACGAGCAGTACTTC,CASSVYQTGRYEQYF
TRBV11-3,-,TRBJ1-2,TRBD1,TGTGCCAGCAGCACTGAAGGACAGGGAGCCACCGCGTACACCTTC,CASSTEGQGATAYTF
TRBV10-3,few,TRBJ2-7,TRBD1,TGTGCCATCAGTGGAGGGACAGGCCAAGGCTACGAGCAGTACTTC,CAISGGTGQGYEQYF
TRBV2,-,TRBJ1-5,-,TGTGCCAGCAGTCAAGGGACATCTAGCAATCAGCCCCAGCATTTT,CASSQGTSSNQPQHF
TRBV11-2,-,TRBJ2-7,-,TGTGCCAGCAGCTTAGGCCACTACCGGGACCACTACGAGCAGTACTTC,CASSLGHYRDHYEQYF
TRBV6-6,-,TRBJ1-5,-,TGTGCCAGCAGCACAAGACAGATTAGCATCCTTCAGCCCCAGCATTTT,CASSTRQISILQPQHF
TRBV7-2,-,TRBJ1-1,-,TGTGCCAGCAGCAGGGGCGGCACTGAAGCTTTCTTT,CASSRGGTEAFF
TRBV2,-,TRBJ2-3,TRBD1,TGTGCCAGCAGTTCCAGGGGGCTCGCCTCCACAGATACGCAGTATTTT,CASSSRGLASTDTQYF
TRBV6-6,-,TRBJ2-7,-,TGTGCCAGCAGTTACCCTGACTCCAGCTCCTACGAGCAGTACTTC,CASSYPDSSSYEQYF
TRBV5-6,-,TRBJ2-3,TRBD1,TGTGCCAGCAGCTTGGCCCTGACAGGGGTCACAGATACGCAGTATTTT,CASSLALTGVTDTQYF
TRBV2,-,TRBJ2-1,TRBD2,TGTGCCAGCAGTGCCAGGACTAGCGGGAGCAATGAGCAGTTCTTC,CASSARTSGSNEQFF